One and the same sample provided the 28 T cell receptor beta chains below, sequenced in a study of blood T cell repertoires in COVID-19 (dated by TCRdb to about 2020). Library preparation used the immunoSEQ multiplex PCR assay. The table was pulled from immuneACCESS by TCRdb, which kept in-frame rearrangements only. Such tables lose some clones; where checked, under half of the loss comes from unresolved V genes, and the rest has no known cause. For this sample the table gives some 30,000 clones, of which 90% to 95% were detected only once. The top ten constitute 15% to 20% of the sample. The sample taken for sequencing was peripheral blood. All receptors come from a human donor with active COVID-19. The donor label of this sample is uncertain.

This clone has just a few counts. The chain is built from TRBV5-5 and TRBJ1-2; D is possibly TRBD1 (5 bases). Germline V gives CDR1 SGHKS, CDR2 YYEKEE (reference sequence). V gave up 4 bases and J gave up 6 bases, with 28 bases separating them. The CDR3 has 18 residues. DNA for the CDR3: TGTGCCAGCAGCATAAAACGCGGTCAGGGTTCTCTGAACGATGGCTACACCTTC. This translates into CASSIKRGQGSLNDGYTF.

This clone is a singleton in its sample. CDR3 nucleotides: TGTGCCAGCAGCCAAGATAATTCCTGGCGGGCTGAAGCTTTCTTT. It specifies CASSQDNSWRAEAFF. The chain has TRBV14 and TRBJ1-1, with D hard to call. Trimming stripped 0 bases from V and 6 bases from J, with 14 bases between. The CDR3 length is 15 residues. The germline V gene encodes CDR1 SGHDN and CDR2 FVKESK.

The CDR3 bases are TGCAGTGCTTCTATCAATGAGCAGTTCTTC. As protein: CSASINEQFF. The V call is TRBV20-1, the J call TRBJ2-1, with D hard to call. V was clipped by 5 bases and J by 6 bases, with 5 bases between them. The CDR3 covers 10 residues. The germline V gene encodes CDR1 DFQATT and CDR2 SNEGSKA (reference sequence).

V usage is TRBV5-8 and J usage is TRBJ2-7; TRBD1 might be the D (5 bases). The V gene's germline CDR1 is SGHTS and CDR2 YDEGEE. The length of the CDR3 is 13 residues. With 0 bases removed from V and 6 bases from J, the gap between germline ends came to 10 bases. The CDR3 DNA reads TGTGCCAGCAGCTTGGCCCAGGGTCTCGAGCAGTACTTC. Amino acid sequence: CASSLAQGLEQYF.

The V gene is TRBV12-2, the J gene TRBJ2-7; no check of the table's D call, TRBD1, against the DNA was made. TRBV12-2 is tagged as a pseudogene. The CDR3 consists of 15 residues. The CDR3 reads CASRPWTGNSYEQYF. DNA for the CDR3: TGTGCAAGTCGCCCGTGGACAGGTAACTCCTACGAGCAGTACTTC.

The chain couples TRBV7-2 to TRBJ2-7; 9 nucleotides agree with TRBD1. In germline, CDR1 is SGHTA, CDR2 FQGNSA. The CDR3 is made up of 14 amino acids. Losses at the gene ends were 3 bases for V and 5 bases for J; bases not matched to a gene: 5. CDR3 nucleotide sequence: TGTGCCAGCAGCTTCCGGGACAGGGCACACGAGCAGTACTTC. As protein: CASSFRDRAHEQYF.

This chain connects TRBV3-1 (or the pseudogene TRBV3-2) to TRBJ2-7; D is possibly TRBD1 (6 bases). Germline loops: CDR1 LGHDT, CDR2 YNNKEL (reference sequence). V lost 4 bases to trimming and J lost 6 bases, with 16 bases between them. This CDR3 spans 14 amino acids. The CDR3 nucleotides read TGTGCCAGCAGCCGTCAGCTGACAGGTCTCGAGCAGTACTTC. Residues: CASSRQLTGLEQYF.

The J gene is TRBJ2-3, the V gene TRBV7-2, with a tentative D call TRBD2 (6 bases). Germline V lookup: CDR1 SGHTA, CDR2 FQGNSA. The V end was cut by 5 bases, the J end by 6 bases, with 21 bases between. The CDR3 runs to 16 residues. Here the CDR3 reads CASSLYPLSEGDTQYF. The CDR3 DNA reads TGTGCCAGCAGCCTCTATCCACTATCGGAGGGGGATACGCAGTATTTT.

The genes are TRBV11-2 and TRBJ2-6; possibly TRBD1 for D (6 bases). The V gene lost 5 bases and the J gene lost 4 bases, with 12 bases spanning the gap. This CDR3 region has 15 residues. Germline assignment: CDR1 SGHAT and CDR2 FQNNGV. CDR3 protein: CASSRGGLGANVLTF. The DNA of the CDR3 is TGTGCCAGCAGCCGAGGGGGTTTAGGGGCCAACGTCCTGACTTTC.

The DNA of the CDR3 is TGTGCCATCAGTGATCCTCGGACTTTATACAATGAGCAGTTCTTC. Translated: CAISDPRTLYNEQFF. This sequence joins TRBV10-3 and TRBJ2-1; tentatively, D is TRBD2 (5 bases). This CDR3 has 15 residues. V was trimmed by 3 bases and J by 4 bases, leaving 13 bases between them. Germline values: CDR1 ENHRY, CDR2 SYGVKD.

The chain links TRBV5-4 to TRBJ2-3; 10 bases fit TRBD2. CDR1 and CDR2 from the germline V gene are SGHNT and YYREEE (reference sequence). The CDR3 loop spans 15 amino acids. The V and J ends lost 4 bases and 0 bases, in that order; junction bases with no gene match: 2. The CDR3 loop reads CASSPTSGSTDTQYF. The CDR3 nucleotides read TGTGCCAGCAGCCCGACTAGCGGGAGCACAGATACGCAGTATTTT.

The chain has TRBV18 and TRBJ1-6; 9 bases match TRBD1. Germline CDR1 KGHSH, CDR2 LQKENI. Germline trimming cut 4 bases from V and 11 bases from J; bases unmatched to any gene: 12. The CDR3 consists of 16 residues. CDR3 nucleotide sequence: TGTGCCAGCTCACACGACCTCGGACAGGGGCGCGCACCCCTCCACTTT. Its protein is CASSHDLGQGRAPLHF. Full variable domain (remainder filled in from reference TRBV18 and TRBJ1-6): NAGVMQNPRHLVRRRGQEARLRCSPMKGHSHVYWYRQLPEEGLKFMVYLQKENIIDESGMPKERFSAEFPKEGPSILRIQQVVRGDSAAYFCASSHDLGQGRAPLHFGNGTRLTVT.

This rearrangement joins TRBV27 to TRBJ2-1; TRBD1 matches 8 bases. In germline, CDR1 is MNHEY, CDR2 SMNVEV (reference sequence). The CDR3 is 14 amino acids. With V trimmed by 10 bases and J by 7 bases, 12 bases remained unmatched. The CDR3: CATLGDRLGNEQFF. DNA for the CDR3: TGTGCCACTCTCGGGGACAGGCTTGGTAATGAGCAGTTCTTC.

In DNA form, the CDR3 reads TGTGCCAGCAGCATAAATGGGTTCCGGATCGGGGACGAGCAGTACTTC. Its protein is CASSINGFRIGDEQYF. The chain has TRBV7-2 and TRBJ2-7; D perhaps matches TRBD2 (5 bases). This CDR3 is built from 16 residues. Germline CDR1 reads SGHTA; CDR2 reads FQGNSA. Trimming pared 5 bases from V and 5 bases from J, leaving 22 bases between. The full variable domain, rest sourced from reference TRBV7-2 and TRBJ2-7, is GAGVSQSPSNKVTEKGKDVELRCDPISGHTALYWYRQSLGQGLEFLIYFQGNSAPDKSGLPSDRFSAERTGGSVSTLTIQRTQQEDSAVYLCASSINGFRIGDEQYFGPGTRLTVT.

This rearrangement joins TRBV14 to TRBJ2-1; D possibly corresponds to TRBD2 (6 bases). Germline V gene lookup returns CDR1 SGHDN and CDR2 FVKESK. This CDR3 is 18 amino acids long. With 0 bases removed from V and 3 bases from J, the gap between germline ends came to 18 bases. CDR3 sequence: CASSQEFGFGGDYNEQFF. CDR3 nucleotides: TGTGCCAGCAGCCAAGAATTCGGGTTCGGCGGGGACTACAATGAGCAGTTCTTC.

The chain uses TRBV5-1 and TRBJ2-1, with 9 nucleotides matching TRBD2. The J segment lost 3 bases and the V segment lost 0 bases, leaving 1 base of the junction unmatched. The CDR3 contains 15 residues. Germline V gene sequence: CDR1 SGHRS, CDR2 YFSETQ. CDR3 protein: CASSLGLAVYNEQFF. In DNA, the CDR3 is TGCGCCAGCAGCTTGGGACTAGCGGTCTACAATGAGCAGTTCTTC.

The chain joins TRBV5-5 to TRBJ1-4; 7 nucleotides agree with TRBD1. The CDR3 runs 17 residues. Germline CDR1 SGHKS, CDR2 YYEKEE (reference sequence). Germline trimming cut 0 bases from V and 2 bases from J; bases unmatched to any gene: 7. The CDR3: CASSLGGHRGTNEKLFF. CDR3 sequence (DNA): TGTGCCAGCAGCTTGGGGGGACACAGGGGTACTAATGAAAAACTGTTTTTT.

The V and J genes are TRBV11-2 and TRBJ2-5, with D hard to call. Trimming removed 1 base at V and 1 base at J, with 7 bases between. Germline V CDR1 and CDR2: SGHAT, FQNNGV. The CDR3 is 14 residues long. For the CDR3, the DNA is TGTGCCAGCAGCTTAGCAGTTTCCCAAGAGACCCAGTACTTC. It encodes CASSLAVSQETQYF.

This clone was seen just once. This chain joins TRBV7-7 and TRBJ2-1; 7 bases agree with TRBD2. This CDR3 is 15 amino acids long. Looked up from germline, CDR1 is SSHAT and CDR2 is FNYEAQ (reference sequence). V shed 0 bases and J 9 bases; nucleotides not matched to a gene: 8. The CDR3 region is CASSLAFGGSREQFF. The CDR3, as DNA: TGTGCCAGCAGCTTAGCTTTCGGCGGGAGTCGTGAGCAGTTCTTC.

This clone has a single count. The V gene is TRBV7-8, the J gene TRBJ2-1; no definite D call. The CDR3 contains 15 residues. Trimming removed 5 bases at V and 10 bases at J, with 21 bases between. CDR1 and CDR2 (germline): SGHVS, FQNEAQ. The CDR3 nucleotides read TGTGCCAGCAGCCCGTTCGCCGTCGCGGAAAAGGAGCAGTTCTTC. Translation: CASSPFAVAEKEQFF.

The rearrangement links TRBV15 to TRBJ1-5, with D unresolved. Germline V lookup: CDR1 LNHNV, CDR2 YYDKDF (reference sequence). The CDR3 loop spans 15 amino acids. The V and J ends lost 1 base and 1 base respectively, with 8 bases between them. CDR3 sequence: CATSRGRGSNQPQHF. As DNA, the CDR3 is TGTGCCACCAGCAGAGGTCGGGGAAGCAATCAGCCCCAGCATTTT.

The rearrangement links TRBV12-5 to TRBJ1-1; TRBD1 aligns across 8 bases. Germline V gene sequence: CDR1 LGHNT, CDR2 FRNRAP. V trimming: 0 bases; J trimming: 0 bases; junction bases outside the gene matches: 15. The CDR3 is 20 amino acids. As DNA, the CDR3 is TGTGCTAGTGGTTTGGTAATAAGTGGCGGACAGGGCAAGATGAACACTGAAGCTTTCTTT. Residues: CASGLVISGGQGKMNTEAFF.

This clone showed up just a few times. The chain joins TRBV7-2 to TRBJ2-5, with D maybe TRBD2 (7 bases). This CDR3 comprises 15 residues. CDR1 and CDR2 from the germline V gene are SGHTA and FQGNSA. Deletions cut 1 base from V and 1 base from J, with 10 bases between. The CDR3 nucleotides are TGTGCCAGCAGCTTAGGGGGGGGCTTCCAAGAGACCCAGTACTTC. It translates to CASSLGGGFQETQYF. Looking up the rest from reference TRBV7-2 and TRBJ2-5 gives the full variable domain: GAGVSQSPSNKVTEKGKDVELRCDPISGHTALYWYRQSLGQGLEFLIYFQGNSAPDKSGLPSDRFSAERTGGSVSTLTIQRTQQEDSAVYLCASSLGGGFQETQYFGPGTRLLVL.

The genes are TRBV27 and TRBJ1-1; D gene uncertain. The length of the CDR3 is 16 residues. Trimming left V 4 bases short and J 4 bases short, with 19 bases between. The germline CDR1 and CDR2 sequences are MNHEY and SMNVEV (reference sequence). The CDR3 region has the DNA TGTGCCAGCAGTTCTCGCCTCCGGGGAATCTTCACTGAAGCTTTCTTT. Its translation: CASSSRLRGIFTEAFF.

The chain links TRBV5-1 to TRBJ2-7; D unresolved. Germline CDR1 reads SGHRS; CDR2 reads YFSETQ. V lost 0 bases to trimming and J lost 3 bases, with 16 bases between them. The CDR3 has 16 amino acids. The CDR3 DNA is TGCGCCAGCAGCTTGGATTCCGGTTTCGATTACTACGAGCAGTACTTC. This sequence encodes CASSLDSGFDYYEQYF.

This chain uses TRBV5-4 with TRBJ2-6, with TRBD2 matching 10 bases. Losses at the gene ends were 3 bases for V and 0 bases for J; bases not matched to a gene: 9. The CDR3 spans 19 residues. In germline, CDR1 is SGHNT, CDR2 YYREEE (reference sequence). CDR3 amino acids: CASSSRAGLASSGANVLTF. The CDR3 DNA is TGTGCCAGCAGCTCCCGAGCGGGACTAGCGAGCTCTGGGGCCAACGTCCTGACTTTC.

The chain carries TRBV5-5 and TRBJ1-5; D is possibly TRBD1 (6 bases). In germline, CDR1 is SGHKS, CDR2 YYEKEE (reference sequence). V gave up 5 bases and J gave up 2 bases, with 14 bases separating them. CDR3 length: 15 residues. CDR3 region: CASSPQGLGNQPQHF. The CDR3 DNA is TGTGCCAGCAGTCCACAGGGTCTTGGCAATCAGCCCCAGCATTTT. Drawing the rest from reference TRBV5-5 and TRBJ1-5, the complete variable domain is DAGVTQSPTHLIKTRGQQVTLRCSPISGHKSVSWYQQVLGQGPQFIFQYYEKEERGRGNFPDRFSARQFPNYSSELNVNALLLGDSALYLCASSPQGLGNQPQHFGDGTRLSIL.

The rearrangement uses TRBV7-3 and TRBJ2-7; TRBD1 aligns across 11 bases. CDR1 SGHTA and CDR2 FQGTGA come from the germline V gene. CDR3 length: 13 amino acids. Trimming cost V 5 bases and J 6 bases; bases outside gene matches: 3. Here the CDR3 reads CASSPGTGGEQYF. DNA of the CDR3: TGTGCCAGCAGCCCCGGGACAGGGGGCGAGCAGTACTTC.